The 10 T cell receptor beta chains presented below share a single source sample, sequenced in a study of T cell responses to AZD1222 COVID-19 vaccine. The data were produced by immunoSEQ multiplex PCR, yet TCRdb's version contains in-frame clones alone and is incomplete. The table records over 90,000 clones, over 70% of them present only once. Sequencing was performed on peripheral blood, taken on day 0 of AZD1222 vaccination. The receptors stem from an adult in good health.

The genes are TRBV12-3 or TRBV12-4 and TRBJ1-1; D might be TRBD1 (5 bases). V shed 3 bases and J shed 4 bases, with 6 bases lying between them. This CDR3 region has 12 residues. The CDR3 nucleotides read TGTGCCAGCAGTTTTGGGGCCACTGAAGCTTTCTTT. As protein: CASSFGATEAFF.

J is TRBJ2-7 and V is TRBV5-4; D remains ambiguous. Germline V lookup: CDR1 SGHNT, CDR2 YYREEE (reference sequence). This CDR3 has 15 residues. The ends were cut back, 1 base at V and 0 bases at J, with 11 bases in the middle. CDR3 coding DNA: TGTGCCAGCAGCTTGCTCGGGTTGAGCTCCTACGAGCAGTACTTC. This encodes CASSLLGLSSYEQYF.

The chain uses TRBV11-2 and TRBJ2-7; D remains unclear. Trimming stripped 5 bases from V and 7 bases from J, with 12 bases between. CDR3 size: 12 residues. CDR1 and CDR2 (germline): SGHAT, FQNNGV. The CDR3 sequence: CASSLSDPEQYF. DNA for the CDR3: TGTGCCAGCAGCCTCTCAGACCCGGAGCAGTACTTC.

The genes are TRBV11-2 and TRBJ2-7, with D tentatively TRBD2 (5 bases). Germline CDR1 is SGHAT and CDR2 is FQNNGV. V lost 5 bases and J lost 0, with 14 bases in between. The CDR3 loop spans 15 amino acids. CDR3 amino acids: CASSPQSSFSYEQYF. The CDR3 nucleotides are TGTGCCAGCAGCCCCCAGTCTAGCTTCTCCTACGAGCAGTACTTC.

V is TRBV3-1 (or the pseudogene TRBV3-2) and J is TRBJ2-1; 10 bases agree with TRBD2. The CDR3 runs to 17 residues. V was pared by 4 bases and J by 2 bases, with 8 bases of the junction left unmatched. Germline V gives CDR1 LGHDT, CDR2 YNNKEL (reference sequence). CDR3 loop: CASSLHSGGSAYNEQFF. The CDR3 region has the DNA TGTGCCAGCAGCCTTCATAGCGGGGGGTCGGCCTACAATGAGCAGTTCTTC.

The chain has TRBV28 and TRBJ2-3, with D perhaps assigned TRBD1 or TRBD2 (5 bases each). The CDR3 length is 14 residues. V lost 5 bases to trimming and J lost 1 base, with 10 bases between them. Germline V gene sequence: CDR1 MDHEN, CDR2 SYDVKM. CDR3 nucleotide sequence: TGTGCCAGCAGTAACGGGGACCGCACAGATACGCAGTATTTT. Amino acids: CASSNGDRTDTQYF.

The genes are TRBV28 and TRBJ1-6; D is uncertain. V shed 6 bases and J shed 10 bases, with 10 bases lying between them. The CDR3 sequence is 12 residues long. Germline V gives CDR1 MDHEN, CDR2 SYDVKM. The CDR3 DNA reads TGTGCCAGCAGGAGAGGGAACTCACCCCTCCACTTT. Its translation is CASRRGNSPLHF.

The CDR3 DNA follows: TGTGCCAGCAGCGTCACGGTTGGGAACACTGAAGCTTTCTTT. Translation gives CASSVTVGNTEAFF. The V call is TRBV7-3, the J call TRBJ1-1; D remains unclear. Germline V gene lookup returns CDR1 SGHTA and CDR2 FQGTGA. V lost 5 bases and J 1 base, leaving 11 bases between the germline ends. The CDR3 runs 14 residues. Using reference TRBV7-3 and TRBJ1-1 for the parts outside the CDR3, the full variable domain is GAGVSQTPSNKVTEKGKYVELRCDPISGHTALYWYRQSLGQGPEFLIYFQGTGAADDSGLPNDRFFAVRPEGSVSTLKIQRTERGDSAVYLCASSVTVGNTEAFFGQGTRLTVV.

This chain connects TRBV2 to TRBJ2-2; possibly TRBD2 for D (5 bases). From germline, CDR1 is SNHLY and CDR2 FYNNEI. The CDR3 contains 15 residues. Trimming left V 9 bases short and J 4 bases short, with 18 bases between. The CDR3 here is CARGMRTQPTGELFF. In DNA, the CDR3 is TGTGCCAGGGGAATGAGGACTCAACCCACCGGGGAGCTGTTTTTT.

CDR3 amino acids: CASRDRGFGEQYF. As DNA, the CDR3 is TGTGCCAGCAGGGACAGGGGTTTTGGAGAGCAGTACTTC. This sequence joins TRBV27 and TRBJ2-7, with TRBD1 matching over 9 bases. The CDR3 covers 13 residues. V was clipped by 6 bases and J by 7 bases; unmatched bases: 7. Per the germline V gene, CDR1 is MNHEY and CDR2 is SMNVEV (reference sequence).